This T cell receptor beta chain derives from a study of blood T cell repertoires in COVID-19. In the study overall: Spain, Italy and the United States supplied samples that represented acute and convalescent COVID-19. PBMCs, B-cell-depleted T cells, or T cells were the source of the cDNA or gDNA that made up the material.

Germline V CDR1 and CDR2: KGHSH, LQKENI. V was cut by 3 bases and J by 0 bases, with 11 bases left in between. The CDR3 length is 15 residues. Under the authors' procedure: Researchers report that nucleated cell counts were estimated from reference gene primer amplification. Method: immunoSEQ multiplex PCR; TCRdb's copy keeps in-frame clones and lacks some. D and trimming were read from the DNA, whereas the V and J calls and clone size are those reported in that table. Here the sample spans about 98,000 clones, roughly 80% being singletons. The rearrangement joins TRBV18 to TRBJ1-2; D is unclear. The sequence derives from a woman aged 80 or over with acute or convalescent COVID-19. Material: peripheral blood. CDR3 DNA: TGTGCCAGCTCACCTCCGCACATGGCTAACTATGGCTACACCTTC. Translation: CASSPPHMANYGYTF.